The 7 T cell receptor beta chains below were found in one sample sequenced in a study of Graves' ophthalmopathy and Graves' hyperthyroidism. Amplification targeted the TCR beta CDR3 regions, with RNA transcripts as the source material. Second-round multiplex PCR followed a first-round RT-PCR using HTBI primers. A single record per CDR3 protein comes from TCRdb applying MiXCR to the multiplex PCR reads. The sample records about 740,000 distinct CDR3 sequences, about 44% being singletons. Sequencing was done on a sample of peripheral blood. Receptor source: an adult man with Graves' ophthalmopathy.

The V and J genes are TRBV12-3 or TRBV12-4 and TRBJ1-4, with D unresolved. The CDR3 extends over 14 amino acids. Trimming left V 1 base short and J 7 bases short, with 10 bases between. CDR3 nucleotide sequence: TGTGCCAGCAGTTTAGGGCTGGTGGGTGAAAAACTGTTTTTT. Residues: CASSLGLVGEKLFF.

This chain joins TRBV24-1 and TRBJ2-3; D may be TRBD1 (6 bases). This CDR3 is built from 16 residues. V dropped 1 base and J dropped 0 bases, with 10 bases sitting between them. CDR1 and CDR2 (germline): KGHDR, SFDVKD. The CDR3 bases are TGTGCCACCAGTGATTTACCAGGGGAAAGCACAGATACGCAGTATTTT. It codes for CATSDLPGESTDTQYF.

The chain carries TRBV19 and TRBJ2-7; tentatively, D is TRBD1 (6 bases). Between the trimmed V and J ends, which lost 5 bases and 0 bases, there was a span of 14 bases. Germline V gene lookup returns CDR1 LNHDA and CDR2 SQIVND (reference sequence). This CDR3 has 15 residues. The chain's CDR3 is CASSPRGIYSYEQYF. The DNA for the CDR3 is TGTGCCAGTAGTCCCAGGGGCATATACTCCTACGAGCAGTACTTC.

This clonotype was counted only a few times. The genes are TRBV6-1 and TRBJ1-1; D is uncertain. Germline V gene data show CDR1 as MNHNS and CDR2 as SASEGT. There are 12 residues in the CDR3. Trimming removed 2 bases at V and 7 bases at J, with 8 bases between. The CDR3 protein is CASSEIMDEAFF. Written as DNA, the CDR3 is TGTGCCAGCAGTGAAATAATGGATGAAGCTTTCTTT.

The chain couples TRBV6-5 to TRBJ1-1; D might be TRBD1 (6 bases). The V gene lost 11 bases and the J gene lost 9 bases, with 19 bases spanning the gap. Germline V gene lookup returns CDR1 MNHEY and CDR2 SVGAGI. There are 12 residues in the CDR3. CDR3 nucleotides: TGTGCCTGCAATGAGGGGGGCAGGCAAGCTTTCTTT. This translates into CACNEGGRQAFF.

This clonotype has at least ten counts. The CDR3 is CASSLDSRRVYGYTF. The CDR3 DNA sequence: TGTGCCAGTAGTTTGGACTCTAGACGCGTCTATGGCTACACCTTC. The chain carries TRBV19 and TRBJ1-2; no clear D gene. CDR1 is LNHDA, CDR2 SQIVND, per germline (reference sequence). The V end lost 5 bases, the J end lost 4 bases, and 17 bases lay between the germline ends. This CDR3 is 15 amino acids long.

For this clonotype: Given a much more abundant clone one base away, this may be a read error. This chain uses TRBV29-1 with TRBJ2-5; D is undetermined. CDR1 and CDR2 (germline): SQVTM, ANQGSEA. The length of the CDR3 is 14 residues. The CDR3, as DNA: TGCAGCGTTGATTACGGCTATCACCAAAAGACCCAGTACTTC. It specifies CSVDYGYHQKTQYF.